A selection of T cell receptor beta chains follows, all from one sample in a study of cytomegalovirus exposure and HLA in healthy donors. Sequencing used immunoSEQ multiplex PCR; TCRdb keeps in-frame clones, though not all of them. The sample has 150,000 to 200,000 clones, around three quarters seen once. Sequencing was performed on PBMCs. These receptors were taken from a woman in her thirties in good health and CMV-seronegative. Both conserved end residues are part of each CDR3. D genes are given only for firm matches. Expanded clones get a size class; other rows say once, few or many, or leave the size out.

clone_size,d_call,j_call,v_call,cdr3_nt,cdr3_aa
NA,TRBD1,TRBJ1-1,TRBV11-2,TGTGCCAGCAGCTTAGTACAGGGGGGGGACACTGAAGCTTTCTTT,CASSLVQGGDTEAFF
NA,NA,TRBJ1-2,TRBV18,TGTGCCAGCTCACCTGTTGGACAGGGCTACACCTTC,CASSPVGQGYTF
NA,NA,TRBJ2-7,TRBV5-1,TGCGCCAGCAATCCCTGGGCTGGCGGGGACTCCTACGAGCAGTACTTC,CASNPWAGGDSYEQYF
NA,TRBD2,TRBJ2-7,TRBV2,TGTGCCAGCAGTGACCCGGGAGGGGCCCCCTACGAGCAGTACTTC,CASSDPGGAPYEQYF
NA,NA,TRBJ2-5,TRBV15,TGTGCCACCAGCAGAGAGGGGGGATCCCAGTACTTC,CATSREGGSQYF
NA,NA,TRBJ2-3,TRBV9,TGTGCCAGCAGCCCTCAGGGCACAGATACGCAGTATTTT,CASSPQGTDTQYF
NA,NA,TRBJ2-5,TRBV5-1,TGCGCCAGCAGCTTCGTAACAGGACGGTCCCAAGAGACCCAGTACTTC,CASSFVTGRSQETQYF
NA,TRBD2,TRBJ2-7,TRBV7-2,TGTGCCAGCAGCTCTACTAGCGGGTCGGCCTACGAGCAGTACTTC,CASSSTSGSAYEQYF
NA,NA,TRBJ1-2,TRBV5-4,TGTGCCAGCAGCCTCTGGGCAGCCGACTATGGCTACACCTTC,CASSLWAADYGYTF
few,TRBD2,TRBJ2-7,TRBV2,TGTGCCAGCACTCCGGTGGGGCGGGGGGCCTACGAGCAGTACTTC,CASTPVGRGAYEQYF
NA,TRBD2,TRBJ2-7,TRBV9,TGTGCCAGCAGCCCCTGGGGGACTAGCGGACGCTCCTACGAGCAGTACTTC,CASSPWGTSGRSYEQYF
NA,NA,TRBJ2-1,TRBV6-5,TGTGCCAGCAGTTCCCGTATTAGCGGACCTTACAATGAGCAGTTCTTC,CASSSRISGPYNEQFF
NA,NA,TRBJ2-1,TRBV30,TGTGCCTGGAGTGCCCTTAGGGGGTTCGGGAATGAGCAGTTCTTC,CAWSALRGFGNEQFF
NA,TRBD1,TRBJ1-3,TRBV18,TGTGCCAGCTCACCCTTGGGACAGGGCGCTGGAAACACCATATATTTT,CASSPLGQGAGNTIYF
NA,TRBD1,TRBJ1-1,TRBV19,TGTGCCACCCGATGGGGGGGGACAGGGGGCACTGAAGCTTTCTTT,CATRWGGTGGTEAFF
few,TRBD1,TRBJ2-2,TRBV5-4,TGTGCCAGCAGCGGCGGACAGGGGATATACACCGGGGAGCTGTTTTTT,CASSGGQGIYTGELFF
NA,TRBD2,TRBJ2-1,TRBV4-3,TGCGCCAGCAGCCAAGATATGGCGGGAGGCCGCCCCAATGAGCAGTTCTTC,CASSQDMAGGRPNEQFF